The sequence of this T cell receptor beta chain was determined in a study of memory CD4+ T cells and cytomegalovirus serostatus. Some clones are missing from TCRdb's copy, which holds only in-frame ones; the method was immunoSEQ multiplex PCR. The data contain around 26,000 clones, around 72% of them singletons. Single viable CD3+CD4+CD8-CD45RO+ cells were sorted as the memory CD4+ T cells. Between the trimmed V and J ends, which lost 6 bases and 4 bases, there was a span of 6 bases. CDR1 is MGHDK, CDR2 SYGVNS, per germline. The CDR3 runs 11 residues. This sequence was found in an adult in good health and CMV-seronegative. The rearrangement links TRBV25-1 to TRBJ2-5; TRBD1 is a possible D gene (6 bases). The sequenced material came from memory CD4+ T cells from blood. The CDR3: CASRTGETQYF. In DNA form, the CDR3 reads TGTGCCAGCAGGACAGGAGAGACCCAGTACTTC.